This is a list of T cell receptor beta chains from one sample in a study of cytomegalovirus exposure and HLA in healthy donors. Here immunoSEQ multiplex PCR was the method, and the copy in TCRdb shows in-frame clones only, minus some. This table holds 100,000 to 150,000 clones, roughly 80% found once. The sequenced sample was PBMCs. All receptors derive from a girl under 10 years old in good health and CMV-seronegative. The CDR3 runs from the conserved cysteine through the conserved F or W. A D gene is named only where the DNA matches it firmly. For some rows the clone size is stated as once, few or many, or as a class when expanded; others skip it.

V gene: TRBV15
D gene: TRBD1
J gene: TRBJ1-2
clone size: .
CDR3 protein: CATSRHRDRENPGYTF
CDR3 DNA: TGTGCCACCAGCAGACACAGGGACAGGGAGAACCCTGGCTACACCTTC

V gene: TRBV28
D gene: .
J gene: TRBJ2-4
clone size: once
CDR3 protein: CASSPTDYHGAKNIQYF
CDR3 DNA: TGTGCCAGCAGCCCAACCGACTACCATGGGGCCAAAAACATTCAGTACTTC

V gene: TRBV5-1
D gene: .
J gene: TRBJ2-5
clone size: .
CDR3 protein: CASSYTSAQETQYF
CDR3 DNA: TGCGCCAGCAGCTACACTAGTGCCCAAGAGACCCAGTACTTC

V gene: TRBV5-1
D gene: .
J gene: TRBJ2-7
clone size: .
CDR3 protein: CASSSTTDSVAYEQYF
CDR3 DNA: TGCGCCAGCAGCTCGACTACGGACAGTGTCGCCTACGAGCAGTACTTC

V gene: TRBV27
D gene: TRBD1
J gene: TRBJ2-1
clone size: .
CDR3 protein: CASSLYPGQTNEQFF
CDR3 DNA: TGTGCCAGCAGTTTATACCCGGGACAGACCAATGAGCAGTTCTTC

V gene: TRBV4-1
D gene: TRBD1
J gene: TRBJ1-5
clone size: once
CDR3 protein: CASSQEDRAGVPQHF
CDR3 DNA: TGCGCCAGCAGCCAAGAGGACAGGGCGGGTGTGCCCCAGCATTTT

V gene: TRBV6-6
D gene: .
J gene: TRBJ1-5
clone size: .
CDR3 protein: CASSYSLTDDQPQHF
CDR3 DNA: TGTGCCAGCAGTTACTCCCTGACAGATGATCAGCCCCAGCATTTT

V gene: TRBV6-1
D gene: .
J gene: TRBJ1-4
clone size: few
CDR3 protein: CASSAYRDNEKLFF
CDR3 DNA: TGTGCCAGCAGTGCTTACAGAGACAATGAAAAACTGTTTTTT

V gene: TRBV4-1
D gene: TRBD1
J gene: TRBJ2-7
clone size: .
CDR3 protein: CASSRYGTGSEQYF
CDR3 DNA: TGCGCCAGCAGCCGGTACGGGACAGGGTCCGAGCAGTACTTC

V gene: TRBV27
D gene: .
J gene: TRBJ1-4
clone size: few
CDR3 protein: CASSLEARRGEKLFF
CDR3 DNA: TGTGCCAGCAGTTTAGAGGCGCGACGGGGTGAAAAACTGTTTTTT

V gene: TRBV7-3
D gene: .
J gene: TRBJ2-4
clone size: .
CDR3 protein: CASSQGLGENIQYF
CDR3 DNA: TGTGCCAGCAGCCAGGGACTTGGGGAAAACATTCAGTACTTC

V gene: TRBV7-8
D gene: .
J gene: TRBJ1-3
clone size: .
CDR3 protein: CASSLAFGSMKGNTIYF
CDR3 DNA: TGTGCCAGCAGCTTAGCGTTCGGGTCAATGAAAGGAAACACCATATATTTT

V gene: TRBV7-2
D gene: TRBD2
J gene: TRBJ2-7
clone size: .
CDR3 protein: CASSMVAGGGTSYSYEQYF
CDR3 DNA: TGTGCCAGCAGCATGGTAGCGGGAGGGGGGACCTCCTACTCCTACGAGCAGTACTTC

V gene: TRBV7-9
D gene: .
J gene: TRBJ2-1
clone size: .
CDR3 protein: CASSPVQGNPSYNEQFF
CDR3 DNA: TGTGCCAGCAGCCCGGTGCAGGGGAACCCCTCCTACAATGAGCAGTTCTTC

V gene: TRBV27
D gene: TRBD2
J gene: TRBJ2-7
clone size: .
CDR3 protein: CASMVAASGYEQYF
CDR3 DNA: TGTGCCAGCATGGTAGCGGCTAGCGGCTACGAGCAGTACTTC

V gene: TRBV4-3
D gene: TRBD1
J gene: TRBJ2-1
clone size: .
CDR3 protein: CASSQDGDSGYNEQFF
CDR3 DNA: TGCGCCAGCAGCCAAGATGGGGACAGCGGCTACAATGAGCAGTTCTTC

V gene: TRBV4-1
D gene: .
J gene: TRBJ2-6
clone size: .
CDR3 protein: CASNMGLFSGANVLTF
CDR3 DNA: TGCGCCAGCAACATGGGCCTATTCTCTGGGGCCAACGTCCTGACTTTC

V gene: TRBV10-3
D gene: TRBD1
J gene: TRBJ1-4
clone size: .
CDR3 protein: CAISAGQGVREKLFF
CDR3 DNA: TGTGCCATCAGTGCGGGACAGGGCGTAAGGGAAAAACTGTTTTTT

V gene: TRBV6-5
D gene: TRBD1
J gene: TRBJ1-5
clone size: few
CDR3 protein: CASSSPGQANQPQHF
CDR3 DNA: TGTGCCAGCAGTTCTCCGGGACAGGCTAATCAGCCCCAGCATTTT

V gene: TRBV9
D gene: TRBD2
J gene: TRBJ2-1
clone size: .
CDR3 protein: CASSVGSGVPYNEQFF
CDR3 DNA: TGTGCCAGCAGCGTAGGGAGCGGGGTCCCCTACAATGAGCAGTTCTTC

V gene: TRBV7-2
D gene: .
J gene: TRBJ2-7
clone size: .
CDR3 protein: CASSPRGIGEQYF
CDR3 DNA: TGTGCCAGCAGCCCCCGAGGAATCGGCGAGCAGTACTTC